The next 26 T cell receptor beta chains were all read from a single sample in a study of Graves' ophthalmopathy and Graves' hyperthyroidism. Amplified TCR beta CDR3 regions were obtained using RNA transcripts as template. First-round RT-PCR with HTBI primers preceded a second-round multiplex PCR. MiXCR was run by TCRdb on the multiplex PCR reads, yielding one entry per CDR3 protein. Altogether around 1.1 million distinct CDR3 sequences are present, about two fifths being singletons, with the ten largest covering over 8.5%. Sample: peripheral blood or thyroid tissue (not recorded which). These receptors were taken from an adult man with Graves' hyperthyroidism.

This clonotype appeared a few times. The chain carries TRBV15 and TRBJ2-6; D unclear. CDR3 length: 16 residues. V gave up 6 bases and J gave up 4 bases, with 16 bases separating them. Germline CDR1 and CDR2: LNHNV and YYDKDF (reference sequence). The CDR3 protein is CATRRRGEDGANVLTF. CDR3 in DNA: TGTGCCACCAGACGCAGAGGCGAGGACGGGGCCAACGTCCTGACTTTC.

This clonotype appeared once. The genes are TRBV12-3 or TRBV12-4 and TRBJ1-2; unclear D gene. V lost 7 bases and J lost 8, with 17 bases in between. The CDR3 spans 13 residues. In nucleotides, the CDR3 is TGTGCCAGCAAAAGGGTCCCGTCCCACGGCTACACCTTC. It yields the protein CASKRVPSHGYTF.

The chain couples TRBV7-7 to TRBJ2-7, with TRBD1 matching over 9 bases. This CDR3 is built from 16 residues. Trimming cost V 5 bases and J 0 bases; bases outside gene matches: 8. Germline V gene lookup returns CDR1 SSHAT and CDR2 FNYEAQ (reference sequence). The DNA of the CDR3 is TGTGCCAGCAGCCAAGTACGGGGACAGGGCTCCTACGAGCAGTACTTC. Its protein product is CASSQVRGQGSYEQYF.

The chain combines TRBV25-1 with TRBJ1-6; D is perhaps TRBD1 (6 bases). The germline V and J ends were trimmed by 7 bases and 7 bases, with 17 bases remaining between them. CDR1 is MGHDK, CDR2 SYGVNS, per germline. The CDR3 has 15 residues. This CDR3 reads CASTYREVWNSPLHF. The CDR3 bases are TGTGCCAGCACTTACAGGGAGGTTTGGAATTCACCCCTCCACTTT.

A remark on this clonotype: No DNA is shown, since the ends of the CDR3 on it are uncertain; the CDR3 is the one TCRdb lists. The chain couples TRBV25-1 to TRBJ1-6; the table's D call TRBD1 went unverified against the DNA. Germline lookup yields CDR1 MGHDK and CDR2 SYGVNS. The CDR3 totals 17 residues, both ends included. CDR3 sequence: CACSARDLWGFGSPLHF.

The J gene is TRBJ2-7, the V gene TRBV10-3, with D perhaps matching TRBD1 (5 bases). Germline CDR1 is ENHRY and CDR2 is SYGVKD. Trimming left V 10 bases short and J 3 bases short, with 13 bases between. The CDR3 is 12 residues long. The CDR3 DNA reads as TGTGCCAGCGGCATAGGGGTCTACGAGCAGTACTTC. It specifies CASGIGVYEQYF.

This chain links TRBV4-1 with TRBJ2-7; D might be TRBD1 or TRBD2, each matching 5 bases. The CDR3 consists of 15 residues. The ends were cut back, 4 bases at V and 7 bases at J, with 20 bases in the middle. Germline V gives CDR1 MGHRA, CDR2 YSYEKL. The CDR3 nucleotides read TGCGCCAGCAGCCTGATCTCCGGGGACCTCTTTGAGCAGTACTTC. Translated: CASSLISGDLFEQYF.

The chain is built from TRBV7-9 and TRBJ1-1, with D possibly TRBD1 on 5 matching bases. The V and J ends lost 5 bases and 3 bases respectively, with 16 bases between them. The CDR3 is 15 amino acids. Per germline, CDR1 SEHNR and CDR2 FQNEAQ (reference sequence). CDR3 protein: CASSLGGTTHTEAFF. CDR3 bases: TGTGCCAGCAGCCTAGGAGGGACGACACACACTGAAGCTTTCTTT.

This clonotype appeared many times. The V call is TRBV7-8, the J call TRBJ1-5; D is possibly TRBD1 (5 bases). The germline CDR1 and CDR2 sequences are SGHVS and FQNEAQ. V was clipped by 3 bases and J by 0 bases, with 18 bases between them. The length of the CDR3 is 18 residues. CDR3 sequence reads: CASSFPRRQGGSNQPQHF. The CDR3 DNA sequence: TGTGCCAGCAGCTTCCCTCGACGGCAGGGCGGTAGCAATCAGCCCCAGCATTTT.

This clonotype was seen only once. The rearrangement joins TRBV29-1 to TRBJ2-6, with D possibly TRBD2 on 6 matching bases. CDR1 and CDR2 (germline): SQVTM, ANQGSEA. Trimming left V 7 bases short and J 2 bases short, with 9 bases between. CDR3 size: 13 residues. CDR3 in DNA: TGCAGCGGGGGGGATCCTGGGGCCAACGTCCTGACTTTC. As protein: CSGGDPGANVLTF.

A few counts support this clonotype. CDR3 loop: CSARRGITTGELFF. Written as DNA, the CDR3 is TGCAGTGCTAGGCGGGGGATAACTACCGGGGAGCTGTTTTTT. This chain links TRBV20-1 with TRBJ2-2, with 7 bases that match TRBD2. CDR1 and CDR2 (germline): DFQATT, SNEGSKA (reference sequence). V was pared by 3 bases and J by 5 bases, with 6 bases of the junction left unmatched. This CDR3 is built from 14 residues.

The rearrangement uses TRBV30 and TRBJ2-2; 7 bases map to TRBD1. CDR3 size: 15 residues. Germline V gene sequence: CDR1 GTSNPN, CDR2 SVGIG (reference sequence). The junction had 6 bases not matched to a gene; V was cut back by 2 bases and J by 3 bases. CDR3 sequence: CAWSRPDRDTGELFF. The CDR3 DNA follows: TGTGCCTGGAGTCGGCCAGACAGGGACACCGGGGAGCTGTTTTTT.

This clonotype appeared many times. The chain carries TRBV5-6 and TRBJ2-7; the match to TRBD2 covers 7 bases. From germline, CDR1 is SGHDT and CDR2 YYEEEE. This CDR3 spans 13 amino acids. Trimming at V came to 4 bases and at J to 12 bases, leaving 13 bases not matched to a gene. CDR3 sequence (DNA): TGTGCCAGCAGCCGGGGGGAGGCGGCGGAACGGTACTTC. As protein: CASSRGEAAERYF.

This clonotype was picked up one time. One base away lies a much larger clone, so this may be a sequencing read error. This rearrangement joins TRBV7-2 to TRBJ2-5, with a tentative D call TRBD1 (6 bases). The germline CDR1 and CDR2 sequences are SGHTA and FQGNSA. The CDR3 has 14 amino acids. Trimming took 1 base from V and 4 from J, leaving 10 bases between them. CDR3 sequence (DNA): TGTGCCAGCAGCTTAGTGGGGGCGTCAGAGACCCAGTACTTC. Amino acids: CASSLVGASETQYF.

Here the CDR3 DNA reads TGTGCCAGCAGCGCTACGGGACAGGGGCCCTACGAGCAGTACTTC. Translated, it gives CASSATGQGPYEQYF. The J gene is TRBJ2-7, the V gene TRBV9; 10 nucleotides agree with TRBD1. The junction had 5 bases not matched to a gene; V was cut back by 3 bases and J by 2 bases. This CDR3 is built from 15 residues. The V gene's germline CDR1 is SGDLS and CDR2 YYNGEE.

This clonotype was counted a single time. This chain links TRBV5-1 with TRBJ1-4; maybe TRBD1 (5 bases). The germline V gene has CDR1 SGHRS and CDR2 YFSETQ. The CDR3 consists of 15 residues. V lost 7 bases and J 3 bases, leaving 16 bases between the germline ends. CDR3 in DNA: TGCGCCAGCTCGGGGGGTGGCACAGCTAATGAAAAACTGTTTTTT. Amino acids: CASSGGGTANEKLFF.

This clonotype was detected many times. The chain is built from TRBV2 and TRBJ1-5; D perhaps matches TRBD1 (5 bases). The germline V gene encodes CDR1 SNHLY and CDR2 FYNNEI. The CDR3 totals 14 residues. V lost 4 bases to trimming and J lost 4 bases, with 11 bases between them. CDR3 sequence reads: CASSVTAFNQPQHF. The CDR3 region has the DNA TGTGCCAGCAGTGTGACAGCCTTTAATCAGCCCCAGCATTTT. The complete variable domain, with remaining parts taken from reference TRBV2 and TRBJ1-5, reads EPEVTQTPSHQVTQMGQEVILRCVPISNHLYFYWYRQILGQKVEFLVSFYNNEISEKSEIFDDQFSVERPDGSNFTLKIRSTKLEDSAMYFCASSVTAFNQPQHFGDGTRLSIL.

On this clonotype itself: Its ends do not fully match the called genes, so a read error is possible. The chain joins TRBV7-2 to TRBJ1-2; D not resolved. Germline CDR1 reads SGHTA; CDR2 reads FQGNSA. This CDR3 comprises 16 residues. The CDR3, as DNA: TGCGCCAGCAGCCAAGGCATGAACCGGGAAAGATATGGCTACACCTTC. Its translation is CASSQGMNRERYGYTF.

This chain uses TRBV7-2 with TRBJ2-7; 11 nucleotides agree with TRBD2. The CDR3 sequence is 15 residues long. Germline V CDR1 and CDR2: SGHTA, FQGNSA. The trim removed 4 bases at V and 2 bases at J, leaving 4 bases unmatched. CDR3 nucleotide sequence: TGTGCCAGCAGCTATAGCGGGGGGGCCCCCTACGAGCAGTACTTC. It specifies CASSYSGGAPYEQYF.

This clonotype was seen only a few times. The gene calls are TRBV2 and TRBJ1-2, with 7 bases that match TRBD1. This CDR3 is built from 13 residues. The ends lost 4 bases at V and 6 bases at J; junction bases unmatched: 5. Per germline, CDR1 SNHLY and CDR2 FYNNEI. CDR3 nucleotides: TGTGCCAGCAGTGCCACAGGGGTTGATGGCTACACCTTC. It specifies CASSATGVDGYTF.

This chain uses TRBV29-1 with TRBJ1-2; D remains ambiguous. Trimming stripped 1 base from V and 4 bases from J, with 10 bases between. The CDR3 totals 13 residues. Germline V lookup: CDR1 SQVTM, CDR2 ANQGSEA. The CDR3 DNA sequence: TGCAGCGTTGAAGTAGGGCCTGGCTATGGCTACACCTTC. This codes for CSVEVGPGYGYTF. Combining the CDR3 with reference TRBV29-1 and TRBJ1-2 gives the whole variable domain SAVISQKPSRDICQRGTSLTIQCQVDSQVTMMFWYRQQPGQSLTLIATANQGSEATYESGFVIDKFPISRPNLTFSTLTVSNMSPEDSSIYLCSVEVGPGYGYTFGSGTRLTVV.

This clonotype occurred many times. This sequence joins TRBV9 and TRBJ1-1; possibly TRBD1 for D (5 bases). This CDR3 contains 14 residues. The V end was cut by 1 base, the J end by 3 bases, with 10 bases between. The germline V gene has CDR1 SGDLS and CDR2 YYNGEE. The CDR3 nucleotides are TGTGCCAGCAGCGTATTTGGGACCGACACTGAAGCTTTCTTT. It codes for CASSVFGTDTEAFF.

This clonotype was observed at least ten times. This rearrangement joins TRBV20-1 to TRBJ2-5; 7 nucleotides line up with TRBD2. The CDR3 consists of 13 residues. Germline lookup yields CDR1 DFQATT and CDR2 SNEGSKA (reference sequence). Germline trimming cut 3 bases from V and 5 bases from J; bases unmatched to any gene: 6. CDR3 region: CSASGRSRETQYF. The CDR3 nucleotides read TGCAGTGCTAGCGGGAGGAGCAGGGAGACCCAGTACTTC.

This clonotype was counted many times. The chain is built from TRBV19 and TRBJ1-5; the D is unclear. This CDR3 spans 13 amino acids. The germline gives CDR1 LNHDA, CDR2 SQIVND (reference sequence). The ends were cut back, 3 bases at V and 3 bases at J, with 6 bases in the middle. CDR3 coding DNA: TGTGCCAGTAGTATGCAGGTCAATCAGCCCCAGCATTTT. Translation gives CASSMQVNQPQHF.

V usage is TRBV10-3 and J usage is TRBJ2-6; TRBD1 matches at 9 bases. Germline CDR1 and CDR2: ENHRY and SYGVKD. CDR3 length: 15 amino acids. V shed 8 bases, J shed 3 bases, and the junction held 5 bases outside the gene matches. The CDR3 bases are TGTGCCATCGTACAGGGGGCGCGTGGGGCCAACGTCCTGACTTTC. Its translation: CAIVQGARGANVLTF.

As concerns this clonotype: This clone may be a read error of a much larger clone one base away. This chain joins TRBV6-6 and TRBJ1-1; the D gene is possibly TRBD1 (5 bases). V was shortened by 8 bases and J by 4 bases, with 14 bases between the two germline ends. In germline, CDR1 is MNHNY, CDR2 SVGAGI (reference sequence). This CDR3 contains 13 residues. CDR3 nucleotides: TGTGCCAGCGCATTGGGGGGAGGCACTGAAGCTTTCTTT. Translated: CASALGGGTEAFF.